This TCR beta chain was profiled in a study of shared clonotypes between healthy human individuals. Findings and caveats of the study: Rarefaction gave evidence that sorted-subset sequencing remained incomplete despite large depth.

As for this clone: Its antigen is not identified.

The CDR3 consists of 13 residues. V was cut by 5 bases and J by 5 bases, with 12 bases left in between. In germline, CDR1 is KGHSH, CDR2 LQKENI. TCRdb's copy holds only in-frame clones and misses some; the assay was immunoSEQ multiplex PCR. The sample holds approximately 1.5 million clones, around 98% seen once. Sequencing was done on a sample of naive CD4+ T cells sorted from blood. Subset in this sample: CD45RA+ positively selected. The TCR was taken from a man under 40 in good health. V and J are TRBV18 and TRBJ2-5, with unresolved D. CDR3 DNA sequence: TGTGCCAGCTCAGCAGGTCTTGCTGAGACCCAGTACTTC. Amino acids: CASSAGLAETQYF.